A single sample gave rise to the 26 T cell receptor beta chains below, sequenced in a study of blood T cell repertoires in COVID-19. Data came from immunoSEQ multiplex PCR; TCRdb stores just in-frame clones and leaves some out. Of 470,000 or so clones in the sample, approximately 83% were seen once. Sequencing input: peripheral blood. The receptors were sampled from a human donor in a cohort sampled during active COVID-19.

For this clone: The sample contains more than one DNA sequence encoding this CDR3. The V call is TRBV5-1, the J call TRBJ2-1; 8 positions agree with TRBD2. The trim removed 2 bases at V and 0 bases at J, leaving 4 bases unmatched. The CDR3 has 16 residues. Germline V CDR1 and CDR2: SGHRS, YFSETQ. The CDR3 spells CASSLGLAGSYNEQFF. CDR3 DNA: TGCGCCAGCAGCTTAGGGCTAGCGGGCTCCTACAATGAGCAGTTCTTC.

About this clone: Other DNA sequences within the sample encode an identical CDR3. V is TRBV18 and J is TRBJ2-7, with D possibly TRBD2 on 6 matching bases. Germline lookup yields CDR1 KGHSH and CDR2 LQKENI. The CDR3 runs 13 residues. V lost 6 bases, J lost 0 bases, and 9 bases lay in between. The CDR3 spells CASSRESSYEQYF. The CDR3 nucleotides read TGTGCCAGCTCCCGGGAGAGCTCCTACGAGCAGTACTTC.

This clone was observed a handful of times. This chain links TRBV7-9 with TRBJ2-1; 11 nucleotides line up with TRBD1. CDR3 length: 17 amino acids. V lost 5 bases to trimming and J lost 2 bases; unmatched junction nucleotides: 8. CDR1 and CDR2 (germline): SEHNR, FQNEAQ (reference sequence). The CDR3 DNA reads TGTGCCAGCAGCGAGGGGACAGGGGGGTACACCTACAATGAGCAGTTCTTC. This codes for CASSEGTGGYTYNEQFF. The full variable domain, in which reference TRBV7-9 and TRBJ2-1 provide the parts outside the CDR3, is DTGVSQNPRHKITKRGQNVTFRCDPISEHNRLYWYRQTLGQGPEFLTYFQNEAQLEKSRLLSDRFSAERPKGSFSTLEIQRTEQGDSAMYLCASSEGTGGYTYNEQFFGPGTRLTVL.

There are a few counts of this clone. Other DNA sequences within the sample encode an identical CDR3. CDR3 sequence reads: CASSASGSSYNEQFF. The CDR3 coding sequence is TGTGCCAGCAGCGCGAGCGGGAGCTCCTACAATGAGCAGTTCTTC. V usage is TRBV9 and J usage is TRBJ2-1, with 8 bases matching TRBD2. V shed 3 bases and J 0 bases; nucleotides not matched to a gene: 2. The CDR3 has 15 residues. From germline, CDR1 is SGDLS and CDR2 YYNGEE.

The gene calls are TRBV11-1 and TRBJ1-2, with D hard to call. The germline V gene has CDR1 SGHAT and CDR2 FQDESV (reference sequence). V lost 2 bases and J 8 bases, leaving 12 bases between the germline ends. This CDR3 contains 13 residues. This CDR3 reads CASSLRSREGYTF. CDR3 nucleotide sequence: TGTGCCAGCAGCTTACGGTCTAGGGAGGGCTACACCTTC.

The CDR3 sequence is CASSFLLGANVLTF. The CDR3 region has the DNA TGTGCCAGCAGCTTCCTCCTCGGGGCCAACGTCCTGACTTTC. The gene calls are TRBV7-9 and TRBJ2-6; D gene unclear. Germline CDR1 and CDR2: SEHNR and FQNEAQ (reference sequence). The CDR3 runs to 14 residues. Trimming shortened V by 3 bases and J by 4 bases, and 7 bases separated the two germline ends.

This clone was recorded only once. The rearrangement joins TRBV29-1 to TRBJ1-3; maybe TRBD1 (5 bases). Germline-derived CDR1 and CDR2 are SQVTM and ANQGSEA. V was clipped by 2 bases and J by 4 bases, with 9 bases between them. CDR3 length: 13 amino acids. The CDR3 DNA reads TGCAGCGTTGAATACGCAGGGGGAAACACCATATATTTT. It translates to CSVEYAGGNTIYF.

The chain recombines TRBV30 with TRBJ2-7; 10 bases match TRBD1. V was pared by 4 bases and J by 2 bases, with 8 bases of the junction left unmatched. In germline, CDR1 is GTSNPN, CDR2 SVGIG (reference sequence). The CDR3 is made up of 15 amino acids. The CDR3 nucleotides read TGTGCCTGGACAATTGGACAGGGGGGAACCTACGAGCAGTACTTC. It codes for CAWTIGQGGTYEQYF. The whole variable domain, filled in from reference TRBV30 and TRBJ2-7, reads SQTIHQWPATLVQPVGSPLSLECTVEGTSNPNLYWYRQAAGRGLQLLFYSVGIGQISSEVPQNLSASRPQDRQFILSSKKLLLSDSGFYLCAWTIGQGGTYEQYFGPGTRLTVT.

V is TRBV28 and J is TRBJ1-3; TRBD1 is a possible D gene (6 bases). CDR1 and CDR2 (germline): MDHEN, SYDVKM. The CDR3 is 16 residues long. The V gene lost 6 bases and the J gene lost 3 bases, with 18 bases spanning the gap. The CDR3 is CASSLSGGKSGNTIYF. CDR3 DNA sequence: TGTGCCAGCAGCCTGTCTGGGGGCAAAAGTGGAAACACCATATATTTT.

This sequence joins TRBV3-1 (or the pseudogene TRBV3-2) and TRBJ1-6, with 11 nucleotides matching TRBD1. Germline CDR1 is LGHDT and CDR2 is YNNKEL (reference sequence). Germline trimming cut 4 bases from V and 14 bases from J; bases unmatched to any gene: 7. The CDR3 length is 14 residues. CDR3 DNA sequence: TGTGCCAGCAGCCCCGGGACAGGGGGTTCCACCCTCCACTTT. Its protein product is CASSPGTGGSTLHF.

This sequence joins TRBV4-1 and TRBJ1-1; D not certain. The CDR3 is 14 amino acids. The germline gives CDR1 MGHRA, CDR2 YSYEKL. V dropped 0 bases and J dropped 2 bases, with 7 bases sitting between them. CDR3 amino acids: CASSQDGRNTEAFF. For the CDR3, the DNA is TGCGCCAGCAGCCAAGATGGTAGAAACACTGAAGCTTTCTTT.

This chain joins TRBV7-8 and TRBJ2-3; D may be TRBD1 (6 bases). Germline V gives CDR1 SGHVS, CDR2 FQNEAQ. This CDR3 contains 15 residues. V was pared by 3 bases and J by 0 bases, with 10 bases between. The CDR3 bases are TGTGCCAGCAGCTTGGGGGCTCGCAGCACAGATACGCAGTATTTT. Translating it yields CASSLGARSTDTQYF.

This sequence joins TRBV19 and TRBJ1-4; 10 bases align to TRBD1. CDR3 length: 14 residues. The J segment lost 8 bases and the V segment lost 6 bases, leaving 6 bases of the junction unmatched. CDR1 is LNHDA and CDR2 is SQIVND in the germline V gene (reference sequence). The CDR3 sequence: CASRRQGAKEKLFF. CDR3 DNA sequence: TGTGCCAGTAGACGACAGGGGGCGAAGGAAAAACTGTTTTTT. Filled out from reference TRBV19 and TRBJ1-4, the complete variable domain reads DGGITQSPKYLFRKEGQNVTLSCEQNLNHDAMYWYRQDPGQGLRLIYYSQIVNDFQKGDIAEGYSVSREKKESFPLTVTSAQKNPTAFYLCASRRQGAKEKLFFGSGTQLSVL.

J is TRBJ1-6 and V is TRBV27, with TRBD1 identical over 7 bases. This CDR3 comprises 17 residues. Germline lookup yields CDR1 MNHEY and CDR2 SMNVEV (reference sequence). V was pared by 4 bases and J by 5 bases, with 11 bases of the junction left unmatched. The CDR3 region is CASSSKHRGADNSPLHF. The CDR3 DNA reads TGTGCCAGCAGTTCGAAACACAGGGGCGCGGATAATTCACCCCTCCACTTT.

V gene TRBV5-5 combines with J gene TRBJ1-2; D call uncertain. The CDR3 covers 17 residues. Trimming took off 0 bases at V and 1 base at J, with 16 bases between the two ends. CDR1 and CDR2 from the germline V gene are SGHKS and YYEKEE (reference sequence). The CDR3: CASSLAFANFYNYGYTF. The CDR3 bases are TGTGCCAGCAGCTTGGCCTTTGCCAACTTCTATAACTATGGCTACACCTTC.

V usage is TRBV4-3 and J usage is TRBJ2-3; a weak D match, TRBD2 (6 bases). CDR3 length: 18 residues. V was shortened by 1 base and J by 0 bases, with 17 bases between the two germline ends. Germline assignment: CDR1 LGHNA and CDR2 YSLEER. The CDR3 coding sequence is TGCGCCAGCAGCCAAGGCGACGGGAGCGGAGGGAGCACAGATACGCAGTATTTT. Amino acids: CASSQGDGSGGSTDTQYF.

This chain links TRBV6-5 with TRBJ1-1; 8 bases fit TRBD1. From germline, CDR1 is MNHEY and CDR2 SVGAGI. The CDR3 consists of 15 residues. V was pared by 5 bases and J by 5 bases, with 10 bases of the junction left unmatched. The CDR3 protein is CASSPRDRGGTEAFF. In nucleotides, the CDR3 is TGTGCCAGCAGTCCCCGAGACAGGGGAGGGACTGAAGCTTTCTTT.

CDR3: CASSLRSIAGDGDEQYF. CDR3 DNA sequence: TGTGCCAGCAGTTTGCGGTCGATAGCGGGAGATGGAGACGAGCAGTACTTC. The J gene is TRBJ2-7, the V gene TRBV27; 9 bases align to TRBD2. The V gene's germline CDR1 is MNHEY and CDR2 SMNVEV (reference sequence). With 3 bases clipped from V and 5 bases from J, the junction kept 14 bases outside the gene matches. The CDR3 loop spans 17 amino acids.

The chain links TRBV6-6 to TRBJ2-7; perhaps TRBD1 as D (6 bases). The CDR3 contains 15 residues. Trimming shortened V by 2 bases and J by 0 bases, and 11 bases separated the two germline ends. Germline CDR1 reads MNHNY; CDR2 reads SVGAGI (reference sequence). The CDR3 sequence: CASSYGQGSSYEQYF. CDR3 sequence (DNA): TGTGCCAGCAGTTACGGGCAGGGGAGCTCCTACGAGCAGTACTTC.

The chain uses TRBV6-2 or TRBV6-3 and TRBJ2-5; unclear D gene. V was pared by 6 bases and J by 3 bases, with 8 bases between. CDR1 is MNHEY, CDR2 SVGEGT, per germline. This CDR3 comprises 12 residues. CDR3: CASSLAKETQYF. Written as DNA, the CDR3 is TGTGCCAGCAGCCTCGCTAAAGAGACCCAGTACTTC.

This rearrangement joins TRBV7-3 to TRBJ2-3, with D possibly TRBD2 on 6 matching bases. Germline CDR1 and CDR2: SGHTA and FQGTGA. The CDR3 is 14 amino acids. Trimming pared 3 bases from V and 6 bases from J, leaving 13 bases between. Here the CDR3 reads CASSLTGVSDTQYF. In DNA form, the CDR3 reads TGTGCCAGCAGCTTGACGGGAGTATCGGATACGCAGTATTTT.

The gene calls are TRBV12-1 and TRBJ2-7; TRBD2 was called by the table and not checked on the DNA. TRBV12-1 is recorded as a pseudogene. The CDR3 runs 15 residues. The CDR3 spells CASILSGTSPYEQYF. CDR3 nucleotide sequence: TGTGCCAGCATACTTTCGGGGACTAGCCCCTACGAGCAGTACTTC.

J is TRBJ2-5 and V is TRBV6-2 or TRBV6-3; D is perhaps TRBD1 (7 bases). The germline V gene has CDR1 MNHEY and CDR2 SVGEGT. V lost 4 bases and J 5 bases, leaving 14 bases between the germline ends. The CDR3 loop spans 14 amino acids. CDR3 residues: CASSSPTGRETQYF. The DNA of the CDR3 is TGTGCCAGCAGTTCCCCGACAGGGAGGGAGACCCAGTACTTC.

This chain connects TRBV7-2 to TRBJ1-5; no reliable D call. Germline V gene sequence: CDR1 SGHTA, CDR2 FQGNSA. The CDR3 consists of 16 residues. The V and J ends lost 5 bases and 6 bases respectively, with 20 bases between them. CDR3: CASSLGSGGIGQPQHF. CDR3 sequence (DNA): TGTGCCAGCAGCCTAGGCAGTGGAGGAATCGGTCAGCCCCAGCATTTT.

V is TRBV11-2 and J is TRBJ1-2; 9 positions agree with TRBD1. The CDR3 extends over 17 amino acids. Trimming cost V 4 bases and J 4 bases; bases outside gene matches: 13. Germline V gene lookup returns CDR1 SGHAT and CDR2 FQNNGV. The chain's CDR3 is CASSSGTGRGGGYGYTF. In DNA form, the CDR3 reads TGTGCCAGCAGCTCTGGGACAGGGCGGGGAGGGGGCTATGGCTACACCTTC. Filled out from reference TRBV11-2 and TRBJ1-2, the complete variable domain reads EAGVAQSPRYKIIEKRQSVAFWCNPISGHATLYWYQQILGQGPKLLIQFQNNGVVDDSQLPKDRFSAERLKGVDSTLKIQPAKLEDSAVYLCASSSGTGRGGGYGYTFGSGTRLTVV.

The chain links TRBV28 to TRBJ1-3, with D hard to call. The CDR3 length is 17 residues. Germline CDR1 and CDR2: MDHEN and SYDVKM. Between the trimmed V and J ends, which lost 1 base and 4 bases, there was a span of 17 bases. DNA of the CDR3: TGTGCCAGCAGTTTATCCCCCCCGGCAGTACAGGGAAACACCATATATTTT. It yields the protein CASSLSPPAVQGNTIYF.